This record concerns one T cell receptor (beta chain) sequence. Germline V gene data show CDR1 as SQVTM and CDR2 as ANQGSEA. V was pared by 8 bases and J by 3 bases, with 16 bases between. This CDR3 has 13 residues. This entry is derived from a study of blood T cell repertoires in COVID-19. Here immunoSEQ multiplex PCR was the method, and the copy in TCRdb shows in-frame clones only, minus some. The table shows approximately 310,000 clones, with approximately 83% occurring only once. This chain links TRBV29-1 with TRBJ1-1; D possibly corresponds to TRBD1 (5 bases). Specimen: PBMCs or T cells enriched from blood (not recorded which). This TCR was recovered from a young man who had recovered from COVID-19. The CDR3 here is CSIERGSDTEAFF. CDR3 bases: TGCAGCATCGAGCGGGGGAGTGACACTGAAGCTTTCTTT.